The 30 T cell receptor beta chains in this list originate from one sample, sequenced in a study of T-cell memory formation after mild COVID-19. MiXCR was run by TCRdb on the 5' RACE reads, yielding one entry per CDR3 protein. The sample shows about 470,000 distinct CDR3 sequences, 20% to 25% of them seen only once. The source material was PBMCs or a T cell subset sorted from them (not recorded which). The receptors stem from an adult woman who had mild COVID-19 (a few samples of this study predate the infection). Cell type and time point are not known.

The genes are TRBV27 and TRBJ1-5; the match to TRBD1 covers 9 bases. The germline V gene encodes CDR1 MNHEY and CDR2 SMNVEV (reference sequence). V trimming: 3 bases; J trimming: 5 bases; junction bases outside the gene matches: 2. This CDR3 contains 14 residues. The CDR3 loop reads CASSFRTGDQPQHF. CDR3 in DNA: TGTGCCAGCAGTTTCCGGACAGGGGATCAGCCCCAGCATTTT.

In this sample, this clonotype turned up many times. The V gene is TRBV6-1, the J gene TRBJ2-2, with a weak D call TRBD2 (5 bases). The CDR3 runs 13 residues. Per germline, CDR1 MNHNS and CDR2 SASEGT. Trimming left V 6 bases short and J 5 bases short, with 10 bases between. The CDR3: CASRPTGTGELFF. The CDR3 nucleotides read TGTGCCAGCAGACCAACGGGAACCGGGGAGCTGTTTTTT.

The chain carries TRBV6-2 or TRBV6-3 and TRBJ2-7; D is uncertain. CDR3 length: 12 amino acids. The germline gives CDR1 MNHEY, CDR2 SVGEGT. V lost 2 bases to trimming and J lost 10 bases, with 12 bases between them. This chain's CDR3 is CASSYNVGFQYF. Written as DNA, the CDR3 is TGTGCCAGCAGTTACAACGTAGGTTTCCAGTACTTC.

The gene calls are TRBV5-5 and TRBJ1-1; D is unclear. V was clipped by 6 bases and J by 0 bases, with 15 bases between them. This CDR3 has 15 residues. Germline V gene data show CDR1 as SGHKS and CDR2 as YYEKEE (reference sequence). Written as DNA, the CDR3 is TGTGCCAGCACCCCCACGGGCAGGCTGAACACTGAAGCTTTCTTT. Its translation is CASTPTGRLNTEAFF.

This sequence joins TRBV5-1 and TRBJ1-6; D gene unclear. The CDR3 covers 14 residues. The germline CDR1 and CDR2 sequences are SGHRS and YFSETQ. Trimming shortened V by 1 base and J by 8 bases, and 10 bases separated the two germline ends. The CDR3 region is CASSLRVGDSPLHF. In DNA, the CDR3 is TGCGCCAGCAGCTTGAGGGTGGGCGATTCACCCCTCCACTTT. The full variable domain, completed using reference TRBV5-1 and TRBJ1-6, is KAGVTQTPRYLIKTRGQQVTLSCSPISGHRSVSWYQQTPGQGLQFLFEYFSETQRNKGNFPGRFSGRQFSNSRSEMNVSTLELGDSALYLCASSLRVGDSPLHFGNGTRLTVT.

The rearrangement joins TRBV3-1 to TRBJ2-3; 10 positions agree with TRBD2. The CDR3 has 15 amino acids. Germline V gene lookup returns CDR1 LGHDT and CDR2 YNNKEL (reference sequence). Germline trimming cut 4 bases from V and 4 bases from J; bases unmatched to any gene: 5. The CDR3 DNA sequence: TGTGCCAGCAGCCCGAAGCGGGGGGGATCAGATACGCAGTATTTT. Its translation is CASSPKRGGSDTQYF.

The chain combines TRBV27 with TRBJ2-1, with 13 bases identical to TRBD2. Germline V CDR1 and CDR2: MNHEY, SMNVEV (reference sequence). After removal of 5 bases from V and 5 bases from J, the junction contained 6 bases not matched to a gene. The length of the CDR3 is 16 residues. The CDR3 sequence: CASSRLAGGPNNEQFF. CDR3 coding DNA: TGTGCCAGCAGTCGACTAGCGGGAGGACCAAACAATGAGCAGTTCTTC.

This clonotype was recorded once. The J gene is TRBJ2-7, the V gene TRBV5-1; 7 bases fit TRBD1. There are 15 residues in the CDR3. CDR1 is SGHRS and CDR2 is YFSETQ in the germline V gene. Trimming removed 4 bases from V and 2 bases from J; junction bases left unmatched: 9. The CDR3 DNA sequence: TGCGCCAGCAGCCTCTCCGGGACAGTAACCTACGAGCAGTACTTC. This translates into CASSLSGTVTYEQYF.

This CDR3 is CSVQRYRGQGLNTEAFF. CDR3 sequence (DNA): TGCAGTGTTCAGAGATACAGGGGGCAGGGGTTGAACACTGAAGCTTTCTTT. The chain has TRBV20-1 and TRBJ1-1, with TRBD1 matching over 9 bases. Trimming took 7 bases from V and 0 from J; bases not matched to a gene: 15. Germline CDR1 is DFQATT and CDR2 is SNEGSKA (reference sequence). CDR3 length: 17 residues.

The V gene is TRBV18, the J gene TRBJ1-1; perhaps TRBD1 as D (6 bases). Trimming took off 6 bases at V and 3 bases at J, with 14 bases between the two ends. Germline values: CDR1 KGHSH, CDR2 LQKENI. The CDR3 is 14 amino acids. CDR3 sequence reads: CASSPRQEDTEAFF. The CDR3 nucleotides read TGTGCCAGCTCCCCCAGACAGGAAGACACTGAAGCTTTCTTT.

This clonotype was observed a few times. The gene calls are TRBV4-1 and TRBJ1-1, with TRBD1 matching over 7 bases. Germline V gene data show CDR1 as MGHRA and CDR2 as YSYEKL. The CDR3 loop spans 14 amino acids. Trimming removed 4 bases from V and 1 base from J; junction bases left unmatched: 3. The CDR3 DNA sequence: TGCGCCAGCAGCCCGACAGGGAAGAACACTGAAGCTTTCTTT. Its protein is CASSPTGKNTEAFF.

The V call is TRBV5-1, the J call TRBJ2-7; 9 bases line up with TRBD1. With V trimmed by 3 bases and J by 3 bases, 7 bases remained unmatched. The germline gives CDR1 SGHRS, CDR2 YFSETQ. This CDR3 has 15 residues. The CDR3 spells CASSSGQGPNYEQYF. Written as DNA, the CDR3 is TGCGCCAGCAGCTCCGGACAGGGGCCAAACTACGAGCAGTACTTC.

The chain is built from TRBV5-1 and TRBJ2-1; 9 positions agree with TRBD2. V shed 2 bases and J 0 bases; nucleotides not matched to a gene: 6. Per germline, CDR1 SGHRS and CDR2 YFSETQ. CDR3 length: 17 amino acids. CDR3 DNA sequence: TGCGCCAGCAGCTTCCTTCTAGCGGGGAGCTCCTACAATGAGCAGTTCTTC. Translating gives CASSFLLAGSSYNEQFF.

This chain joins TRBV12-3 or TRBV12-4 and TRBJ2-7, with a possible D match to TRBD1 (5 bases). CDR3 length: 15 amino acids. With 9 bases removed from V and 4 bases from J, the gap between germline ends came to 22 bases. The CDR3 DNA is TGTGCCAGTAGTCGGAGTACAGGACATAAGTACGAGCAGTACTTC. This encodes CASSRSTGHKYEQYF.

This chain uses TRBV12-3 or TRBV12-4 with TRBJ2-2, with no clear D. Trimming removed 3 bases from V and 7 bases from J, with 6 bases in between. This CDR3 has 12 amino acids. CDR3 sequence reads: CASSFEGGELFF. The CDR3 DNA follows: TGTGCCAGCAGTTTTGAAGGCGGGGAGCTGTTTTTT.

This clonotype was detected only a few times. The chain carries TRBV21-1 and TRBJ1-2. TRBV21-1 is given as a pseudogene. There are 15 residues in the CDR3. This CDR3 is CASSNEAGQNYGYTF. The CDR3 bases are TGTGCCAGCAGCAACGAGGCTGGCCAGAACTATGGCTACACCTTC.

The rearrangement joins TRBV7-2 to TRBJ2-5; 10 nucleotides line up with TRBD1. V lost 3 bases to trimming and J lost 5 bases; unmatched junction nucleotides: 6. The CDR3 is 15 residues long. The germline V gene has CDR1 SGHTA and CDR2 FQGNSA. CDR3: CASSFLRTGGETQYF. DNA of the CDR3: TGTGCCAGCAGCTTCCTACGGACAGGGGGGGAGACCCAGTACTTC.

This clonotype was recorded a few times. The chain joins TRBV5-6 to TRBJ2-1; D is unclear. The CDR3 is 17 amino acids. V was pared by 0 bases and J by 3 bases, with 16 bases between. Germline CDR1 reads SGHDT; CDR2 reads YYEEEE. The CDR3 spells CASSLAEWLTNYNEQFF. The DNA of the CDR3 is TGTGCCAGCAGCTTGGCTGAATGGCTTACGAACTACAATGAGCAGTTCTTC.

V usage is TRBV4-1 and J usage is TRBJ2-2, with a possible D match to TRBD2 (5 bases). Trimming removed 3 bases at V and 9 bases at J, with 17 bases between. The CDR3 covers 15 residues. The germline gives CDR1 MGHRA, CDR2 YSYEKL. The CDR3 coding sequence is TGCGCCAGCAGCCACCCGGACGGGGAAGCGAGGGAGCTGTTTTTT. It codes for CASSHPDGEARELFF.

This clonotype has just a few counts. The rearrangement joins TRBV12-3 or TRBV12-4 to TRBJ2-1; the match to TRBD1 covers 9 bases. The CDR3 is made up of 17 amino acids. Trimming took 8 bases from V and 1 from J; bases not matched to a gene: 12. In DNA, the CDR3 is TGTGCCAGCCTTGGGGACAGGGCGTGGTTTTCCTACAATGAGCAGTTCTTC. Encoded protein: CASLGDRAWFSYNEQFF.

This chain connects TRBV18 to TRBJ2-4, with no clear D. Germline CDR1 is KGHSH and CDR2 is LQKENI. CDR3 length: 15 residues. Trimming shortened V by 5 bases and J by 1 base, and 12 bases separated the two germline ends. As DNA, the CDR3 is TGTGCCAGCTCAGGGGAAGATCGGGCCAAAAACATTCAGTACTTC. Translated: CASSGEDRAKNIQYF.

CDR3 sequence: CATSRAGTSYNEQFF. The CDR3 nucleotides read TGTGCCACCAGCAGAGCCGGGACCAGCTACAATGAGCAGTTCTTC. The rearrangement links TRBV15 to TRBJ2-1; D possibly uses TRBD1 or TRBD2 (5 bases each). Germline V CDR1 and CDR2: LNHNV, YYDKDF (reference sequence). Deletions cut 1 base from V and 3 bases from J, with 10 bases between. The CDR3 is 15 amino acids.

This chain joins TRBV11-2 and TRBJ2-7; TRBD2 agrees at 8 bases. The CDR3 has 15 residues. Unmatched junction bases numbered 8, after V lost 5 bases and J lost 2 bases. Germline CDR1 reads SGHAT; CDR2 reads FQNNGV. The CDR3 loop is CASSLSGGYAYEQYF. As DNA, the CDR3 is TGTGCCAGCAGCCTAAGCGGGGGTTACGCCTACGAGCAGTACTTC.

The V and J genes are TRBV20-1 and TRBJ2-5, with 11 bases that match TRBD2. Germline loops: CDR1 DFQATT, CDR2 SNEGSKA (reference sequence). This CDR3 contains 15 residues. The V segment lost 0 bases and the J segment 3 bases; nucleotides outside the gene matches: 3. CDR3 residues: CSARDMTSGKETQYF. In DNA form, the CDR3 reads TGCAGTGCTAGAGATATGACTAGCGGGAAAGAGACCCAGTACTTC.

This chain links TRBV4-3 with TRBJ1-1; 8 nucleotides line up with TRBD1. V gave up 4 bases and J gave up 0 bases; unmatched junction bases: 7. Germline lookup yields CDR1 LGHNA and CDR2 YSLEER. The CDR3 has 16 residues. The chain's CDR3 is CASSLDRGRMNTEAFF. The CDR3, as DNA: TGCGCCAGCAGCCTAGACAGGGGAAGGATGAACACTGAAGCTTTCTTT.

The V call is TRBV10-3, the J call TRBJ2-5, with TRBD2 as a possible D gene (5 bases). The CDR3 has 12 amino acids. CDR1 ENHRY and CDR2 SYGVKD come from the germline V gene. V was pared by 7 bases and J by 7 bases, with 13 bases between. CDR3 nucleotides: TGTGCCATCAAGGACTCTGAGGGGACCCAGTACTTC. Its translation: CAIKDSEGTQYF.

The genes are TRBV12-3 or TRBV12-4 and TRBJ1-5; TRBD1 is a possible D gene (5 bases). The CDR3 sequence is 15 residues long. V was trimmed by 4 bases and J by 2 bases, leaving 12 bases between them. CDR3 DNA sequence: TGTGCCAGCAGTTCCCCAGGGTCCGGCAATCAGCCCCAGCATTTT. This encodes CASSSPGSGNQPQHF.

This clonotype was counted only a few times. The gene calls are TRBV20-1 and TRBJ2-2; no clear D gene. Germline CDR1 reads DFQATT; CDR2 reads SNEGSKA (reference sequence). This CDR3 is built from 12 residues. The V gene lost 3 bases and the J gene lost 6 bases, with 8 bases spanning the gap. The chain's CDR3 is CSASVAAGELFF. In nucleotides, the CDR3 is TGCAGTGCTAGTGTGGCCGCCGGGGAGCTGTTTTTT.

The table lists this clonotype with a few counts. The gene calls are TRBV14 and TRBJ2-2, with D hard to call. Between the trimmed V and J ends, which lost 0 bases and 10 bases, there was a span of 15 bases. Germline V gene sequence: CDR1 SGHDN, CDR2 FVKESK. The CDR3 is made up of 15 amino acids. CDR3 region: CASSQEALVGEELFF. The CDR3 coding sequence is TGTGCCAGCAGCCAAGAAGCCCTCGTGGGTGAGGAGCTGTTTTTT. Full variable domain (remainder filled in from reference TRBV14 and TRBJ2-2): EAGVTQFPSHSVIEKGQTVTLRCDPISGHDNLYWYRRVMGKEIKFLLHFVKESKQDESGMPNNRFLAERTGGTYSTLKVQPAELEDSGVYFCASSQEALVGEELFFGEGSRLTVL.

This clonotype came up a few times. The chain employs TRBV5-1 and TRBJ1-1; D is ambiguous. The CDR3 has 15 residues. With 1 base removed from V and 0 bases from J, the gap between germline ends came to 10 bases. Germline loops: CDR1 SGHRS, CDR2 YFSETQ. CDR3 region: CASSLNSEMNTEAFF. Written as DNA, the CDR3 is TGCGCCAGCAGCTTGAATTCGGAGATGAACACTGAAGCTTTCTTT. The full variable domain, its missing parts supplied by reference TRBV5-1 and TRBJ1-1, is KAGVTQTPRYLIKTRGQQVTLSCSPISGHRSVSWYQQTPGQGLQFLFEYFSETQRNKGNFPGRFSGRQFSNSRSEMNVSTLELGDSALYLCASSLNSEMNTEAFFGQGTRLTVV.